Presented here are 10 T cell receptor beta chains from one specimen sequenced in a study of shared clonotypes between healthy human individuals. Clones were sequenced by immunoSEQ multiplex PCR, and TCRdb holds only the in-frame ones, with some missing. The sample has some 2,400,000 clones; approximately 96% are singletons. The source material was naive CD4+ T cells sorted from blood. Noted subset: CD45RA+ positively selected. These TCRs come from a man in his late teens or twenties in good health.

J is TRBJ2-6 and V is TRBV2, with D possibly TRBD1 on 5 matching bases. There are 15 residues in the CDR3. Deletions cut 5 bases from V and 2 bases from J, with 10 bases between. Germline lookup yields CDR1 SNHLY and CDR2 FYNNEI. The CDR3, as DNA: TGTGCCAGCAGTCCTGACAGAGCTGGGGCCAACGTCCTGACTTTC. Translated, it gives CASSPDRAGANVLTF. The variable domain in full, with the rest retrieved from reference TRBV2 and TRBJ2-6, is EPEVTQTPSHQVTQMGQEVILRCVPISNHLYFYWYRQILGQKVEFLVSFYNNEISEKSEIFDDQFSVERPDGSNFTLKIRSTKLEDSAMYFCASSPDRAGANVLTFGAGSRLTVL.

V gene TRBV29-1 combines with J gene TRBJ2-5; unclear D gene. CDR3 size: 8 residues. Germline loops: CDR1 SQVTM, CDR2 ANQGSEA. The CDR3 nucleotides read TGCAGGGACGAGACCCAGTACTTC. This gives the protein CRDETQYF.

V gene TRBV2 combines with J gene TRBJ2-2; TRBD1 might be the D (5 bases). The length of the CDR3 is 18 residues. The V gene's germline CDR1 is SNHLY and CDR2 FYNNEI. V was trimmed by 1 base and J by 0 bases, leaving 15 bases between them. Here the CDR3 DNA reads TGTGCCAGCAGTGAAGTGTCAGGGTACTCCGCGAACACCGGGGAGCTGTTTTTT. Residues: CASSEVSGYSANTGELFF.

The chain recombines TRBV10-3 with TRBJ2-1; D assignment may be TRBD1 or TRBD2 (5 bases each). Germline CDR1 and CDR2: ENHRY and SYGVKD. CDR3 length equals 14 residues. Between the trimmed V and J ends, which lost 3 bases and 10 bases, there was a span of 16 bases. CDR3: CAISEGLSRGEQFF. For the CDR3, the DNA is TGTGCCATCAGTGAAGGGCTGTCGAGGGGCGAGCAGTTCTTC.

CDR3 DNA sequence: TGTGCCAGCAGTGATATCGGGACAGTATCACCCCTCCACTTT. This sequence encodes CASSDIGTVSPLHF. The V and J genes are TRBV6-5 and TRBJ1-6; 7 nucleotides align to TRBD1. The junction had 8 bases not matched to a gene; V was cut back by 5 bases and J by 10 bases. Germline-derived CDR1 and CDR2 are MNHEY and SVGAGI. The length of the CDR3 is 14 residues.

This rearrangement joins TRBV7-9 to TRBJ2-2; 9 bases line up with TRBD1. The CDR3 runs 16 residues. The J segment lost 3 bases and the V segment lost 5 bases, leaving 7 bases of the junction unmatched. Germline V gene sequence: CDR1 SEHNR, CDR2 FQNEAQ (reference sequence). CDR3 DNA sequence: TGTGCCAGCAGCCGACAGGGGGTGGAGGACACCGGGGAGCTGTTTTTT. Its protein product is CASSRQGVEDTGELFF.

The gene calls are TRBV4-3 and TRBJ2-7; D may be TRBD2 (5 bases). Per the germline V gene, CDR1 is LGHNA and CDR2 is YSLEER. The ends were cut back, 0 bases at V and 2 bases at J, with 8 bases in the middle. The CDR3 sequence is 14 residues long. CDR3 sequence: CASSQEEETYEQYF. The CDR3 DNA sequence: TGCGCCAGCAGCCAAGAGGAGGAGACCTACGAGCAGTACTTC.

V usage is TRBV7-2 and J usage is TRBJ1-1; the match to TRBD1 covers 7 bases. This CDR3 contains 15 residues. With 5 bases clipped from V and 5 bases from J, the junction kept 11 bases outside the gene matches. The germline gives CDR1 SGHTA, CDR2 FQGNSA. This chain's CDR3 is CASSPARGVTTEAFF. The DNA for the CDR3 is TGTGCCAGCAGCCCAGCCAGGGGGGTGACGACTGAAGCTTTCTTT. The full variable domain, its missing parts supplied by reference TRBV7-2 and TRBJ1-1, is GAGVSQSPSNKVTEKGKDVELRCDPISGHTALYWYRQSLGQGLEFLIYFQGNSAPDKSGLPSDRFSAERTGGSVSTLTIQRTQQEDSAVYLCASSPARGVTTEAFFGQGTRLTVV.

J is TRBJ2-3 and V is TRBV5-1; D is perhaps TRBD1 or TRBD2 (5 bases each). The CDR3 is 13 residues long. Per the germline V gene, CDR1 is SGHRS and CDR2 is YFSETQ. Deletions cut 2 bases from V and 8 bases from J, with 12 bases between. The chain's CDR3 is CASSFTGTPTQYF. The CDR3 nucleotides read TGCGCCAGCAGCTTTACCGGGACGCCTACGCAGTATTTT.

This chain connects TRBV7-9 to TRBJ2-2; D is ambiguous. V gave up 1 base and J gave up 5 bases, with 14 bases separating them. Germline V lookup: CDR1 SEHNR, CDR2 FQNEAQ (reference sequence). This CDR3 region has 16 residues. The CDR3 coding sequence is TGTGCCAGCAGCTTAGTATCGGTACTTGGAACCGGGGAGCTGTTTTTT. It codes for CASSLVSVLGTGELFF.